The 27 T cell receptor beta chains in this list originate from one sample, sequenced in a study of T cell changes during pregnancy in multiple sclerosis. Some clones are missing from TCRdb's copy, which holds only in-frame ones; the method was immunoSEQ multiplex PCR. The sample lists approximately 110,000 clones, 91% occurring once. The sequencing here drew on peripheral blood, taken after pregnancy. All receptors derive from a female donor with multiple sclerosis, enrolled in a pregnancy study.

The chain recombines TRBV6-4 with TRBJ1-2; 8 positions agree with TRBD1. V was pared by 2 bases and J by 7 bases, with 12 bases of the junction left unmatched. The CDR3 spans 16 residues. Germline assignment: CDR1 MRHNA and CDR2 SNTAGT. The CDR3 protein is CASSDLGGNRGIGYTF. CDR3 coding DNA: TGTGCCAGCAGTGACCTTGGTGGGAACAGGGGGATTGGCTACACCTTC.

V and J are TRBV4-1 and TRBJ1-1, with D unresolved. Germline V gene data show CDR1 as MGHRA and CDR2 as YSYEKL. V lost 4 bases, J lost 1 base, and 13 bases lay in between. CDR3 length: 15 amino acids. The CDR3 DNA reads TGCGCCAGCAGCCCAGGTCACGTGCGGAACACTGAAGCTTTCTTT. Amino acids: CASSPGHVRNTEAFF.

The chain employs TRBV5-5 and TRBJ1-1; 11 positions agree with TRBD1. V was pared by 3 bases and J by 10 bases, with 14 bases of the junction left unmatched. The CDR3 runs to 16 residues. Per the germline V gene, CDR1 is SGHKS and CDR2 is YYEKEE (reference sequence). CDR3 sequence reads: CASSSGTGGREKVAFF. CDR3 nucleotides: TGTGCCAGCAGCTCCGGGACAGGGGGGCGGGAGAAGGTAGCTTTCTTT.

This clone was recorded a few times. The chain couples TRBV29-1 to TRBJ1-1, with D possibly matching TRBD1 (6 bases). V lost 8 bases to trimming and J lost 0 bases, with 13 bases between them. Germline values: CDR1 SQVTM, CDR2 ANQGSEA. The CDR3 loop spans 13 amino acids. CDR3 nucleotide sequence: TGCAGCATCCAGAAGGGGGTGAACACTGAAGCTTTCTTT. Protein: CSIQKGVNTEAFF. The variable domain in full, with the rest retrieved from reference TRBV29-1 and TRBJ1-1, is SAVISQKPSRDICQRGTSLTIQCQVDSQVTMMFWYRQQPGQSLTLIATANQGSEATYESGFVIDKFPISRPNLTFSTLTVSNMSPEDSSIYLCSIQKGVNTEAFFGQGTRLTVV.

The V call is TRBV29-1, the J call TRBJ2-5; 12 bases match TRBD2. Germline-derived CDR1 and CDR2 are SQVTM and ANQGSEA. V gave up 2 bases and J gave up 13 bases; unmatched junction bases: 8. The CDR3 covers 13 residues. The CDR3 DNA reads TGCAGCGTTGAACGGACTAGCGGGGCGGTCAGGTACTTC. It specifies CSVERTSGAVRYF.

The chain combines TRBV5-6 with TRBJ1-4; D unclear. CDR3 length: 16 amino acids. Trimming shortened V by 0 bases and J by 10 bases, and 19 bases separated the two germline ends. Germline-derived CDR1 and CDR2 are SGHDT and YYEEEE. This CDR3 is CASSLDVLTILGKLFF. The CDR3 DNA reads as TGTGCCAGCAGCTTGGATGTCCTGACTATCCTCGGAAAACTGTTTTTT. The entire variable domain, with the rest obtained from reference TRBV5-6 and TRBJ1-4, is as follows: DAGVTQSPTHLIKTRGQQVTLRCSPKSGHDTVSWYQQALGQGPQFIFQYYEEEERQRGNFPDRFSGHQFPNYSSELNVNALLLGDSALYLCASSLDVLTILGKLFFGSGTQLSVL.

This chain joins TRBV19 and TRBJ1-1, with 8 bases lining up with TRBD1. The CDR3 consists of 15 residues. Germline V gene sequence: CDR1 LNHDA, CDR2 SQIVND (reference sequence). V lost 3 bases and J lost 0; bases outside the gene matches: 3. CDR3 region: CASSIGTGLNTEAFF. The CDR3 coding sequence is TGTGCCAGTAGTATTGGGACAGGCTTGAACACTGAAGCTTTCTTT. Using reference TRBV19 and TRBJ1-1 for the parts outside the CDR3, the full variable domain is DGGITQSPKYLFRKEGQNVTLSCEQNLNHDAMYWYRQDPGQGLRLIYYSQIVNDFQKGDIAEGYSVSREKKESFPLTVTSAQKNPTAFYLCASSIGTGLNTEAFFGQGTRLTVV.

This chain uses TRBV19 with TRBJ1-2; D not resolved. The length of the CDR3 is 16 residues. CDR1 LNHDA and CDR2 SQIVND come from the germline V gene (reference sequence). Trimming took 0 bases from V and 4 from J, leaving 15 bases between them. As DNA, the CDR3 is TGTGCCAGTAGTATAGAGAGCGAAGTGGCTCCCTATGGCTACACCTTC. Residues: CASSIESEVAPYGYTF.

V is TRBV13 and J is TRBJ2-2; D unclear. The CDR3 has 16 amino acids. V shed 1 base and J shed 7 bases, with 16 bases lying between them. Germline-derived CDR1 and CDR2 are PRHDT and FYEKMQ (reference sequence). CDR3 residues: CASSLASSQANGELFF. The CDR3 DNA is TGTGCCAGCAGCTTAGCGTCGAGCCAAGCAAACGGGGAGCTGTTTTTT. The whole variable domain, filled in from reference TRBV13 and TRBJ2-2, reads AAGVIQSPRHLIKEKRETATLKCYPIPRHDTVYWYQQGPGQDPQFLISFYEKMQSDKGSIPDRFSAQQFSDYHSELNMSSLELGDSALYFCASSLASSQANGELFFGEGSRLTVL.

This clone came up once. This chain uses TRBV9 with TRBJ2-1; weak D call: TRBD2 (6 bases). Trimming cost V 0 bases and J 3 bases, with 13 bases left between them. Germline V gene sequence: CDR1 SGDLS, CDR2 YYNGEE. CDR3 length equals 16 residues. Here the CDR3 reads CASSVAVERVYNEQFF. As DNA, the CDR3 is TGTGCCAGCAGCGTAGCTGTCGAGCGGGTCTACAATGAGCAGTTCTTC.

This sequence joins TRBV9 and TRBJ2-5; 12 positions match TRBD2. The CDR3 is 15 residues long. The ends lost 3 bases at V and 7 bases at J; junction bases unmatched: 7. CDR1 is SGDLS and CDR2 is YYNGEE in the germline V gene. The CDR3 protein is CASSATPGLAGTQYF. The CDR3 coding sequence is TGTGCCAGCAGCGCCACCCCGGGACTAGCGGGGACCCAGTACTTC.

Of note for this clone: This CDR3 is also generated by other DNA sequences in the sample. V gene TRBV9 combines with J gene TRBJ2-1, with TRBD2 matching 10 bases. Unmatched junction bases numbered 3, after V lost 2 bases and J lost 7 bases. The CDR3 spans 14 residues. CDR1 is SGDLS, CDR2 YYNGEE, per germline. The CDR3 bases are TGTGCCAGCAGCGTGAGCGGGGGGGCAAATGAGCAGTTCTTC. This codes for CASSVSGGANEQFF.

The rearrangement uses TRBV2 and TRBJ1-2; D not resolved. This CDR3 spans 12 amino acids. The V and J ends lost 5 bases and 7 bases respectively, with 11 bases between them. Germline V gene data show CDR1 as SNHLY and CDR2 as FYNNEI. CDR3 sequence reads: CASSLGGSGYTF. In DNA, the CDR3 is TGTGCCAGCAGTCTGGGAGGTAGTGGCTACACCTTC. Together with reference TRBV2 and TRBJ1-2, the CDR3 gives the full variable domain: EPEVTQTPSHQVTQMGQEVILRCVPISNHLYFYWYRQILGQKVEFLVSFYNNEISEKSEIFDDQFSVERPDGSNFTLKIRSTKLEDSAMYFCASSLGGSGYTFGSGTRLTVV.

CDR3 in amino acids: CSVEARGAEKLFF. CDR3 DNA: TGCAGCGTTGAGGCAAGGGGTGCTGAAAAACTGTTTTTT. This chain connects TRBV29-1 to TRBJ1-4, with D possibly TRBD1 on 5 matching bases. In germline, CDR1 is SQVTM, CDR2 ANQGSEA. This CDR3 comprises 13 residues. Trimming shortened V by 3 bases and J by 7 bases, and 12 bases separated the two germline ends.

The genes are TRBV2 and TRBJ1-5; D uncertain. V dropped 6 bases and J dropped 3 bases, with 9 bases sitting between them. Germline CDR1 SNHLY, CDR2 FYNNEI. The CDR3 contains 13 residues. The CDR3 coding sequence is TGTGCCAGCAGCCGGAGGCTCAATCAGCCCCAGCATTTT. Translating it yields CASSRRLNQPQHF.

This chain joins TRBV11-2 and TRBJ2-5; D possibly corresponds to TRBD2 (7 bases). The CDR3 runs 16 residues. Per the germline V gene, CDR1 is SGHAT and CDR2 is FQNNGV. Trimming cost V 1 base and J 5 bases, with 17 bases left between them. The CDR3 here is CASSLGTRGGEETQYF. Here the CDR3 DNA reads TGTGCCAGCAGCTTAGGCACTAGGGGGGGTGAGGAGACCCAGTACTTC. Looking up the rest from reference TRBV11-2 and TRBJ2-5 gives the full variable domain: EAGVAQSPRYKIIEKRQSVAFWCNPISGHATLYWYQQILGQGPKLLIQFQNNGVVDDSQLPKDRFSAERLKGVDSTLKIQPAKLEDSAVYLCASSLGTRGGEETQYFGPGTRLLVL.

This chain joins TRBV7-2 and TRBJ2-7; 10 bases match TRBD2. Trimming at V came to 3 bases and at J to 4 bases, leaving 9 bases not matched to a gene. The CDR3 loop spans 16 amino acids. The germline CDR1 and CDR2 sequences are SGHTA and FQGNSA. As DNA, the CDR3 is TGTGCCAGCAGCTTGCTAGCGGGGGTAGTTGGATACGAGCAGTACTTC. Protein: CASSLLAGVVGYEQYF.

The V gene is TRBV6-4, the J gene TRBJ2-3, with 14 bases fitting TRBD2. The CDR3 has 16 amino acids. CDR1 MRHNA and CDR2 SNTAGT come from the germline V gene. V was clipped by 3 bases and J by 8 bases; unmatched bases: 7. The CDR3 region has the DNA TGTGCCAGCAGTGAAGAAGGGACTAGCGGGGGCCGTACGCAGTATTTT. As protein: CASSEEGTSGGRTQYF.

This chain connects TRBV9 to TRBJ2-3; TRBD1 matches at 8 bases. The V gene's germline CDR1 is SGDLS and CDR2 YYNGEE. V lost 0 bases and J lost 4; bases outside the gene matches: 7. This CDR3 spans 16 amino acids. The CDR3 sequence: CASSVAGRGPADTQYF. The CDR3 DNA reads TGTGCCAGCAGCGTAGCTGGCAGGGGGCCTGCAGATACGCAGTATTTT.

The chain has TRBV7-8 and TRBJ1-1; possibly TRBD1 for D (6 bases). Between the trimmed V and J ends, which lost 5 bases and 7 bases, there was a span of 17 bases. Germline V lookup: CDR1 SGHVS, CDR2 FQNEAQ. The CDR3 length is 14 residues. The CDR3 loop is CASSVAGAVGEAFF. CDR3 nucleotides: TGTGCCAGCAGCGTTGCGGGGGCAGTAGGTGAAGCTTTCTTT.

This chain uses TRBV7-3 with TRBJ2-2, with D possibly being TRBD1 (5 bases). With 5 bases removed from V and 3 bases from J, the gap between germline ends came to 7 bases. The length of the CDR3 is 13 residues. The germline CDR1 and CDR2 sequences are SGHTA and FQGTGA. CDR3 in DNA: TGTGCCAGCAGCGAACAGGACACCGGGGAGCTGTTTTTT. It codes for CASSEQDTGELFF.

The CDR3 loop reads CASSEDRGNSPLHF. The CDR3 DNA reads as TGTGCCAGCAGCGAGGACAGGGGGAATTCACCCCTCCACTTT. V is TRBV9 and J is TRBJ1-6; 10 positions match TRBD1. Germline CDR1 SGDLS, CDR2 YYNGEE. With 3 bases clipped from V and 7 bases from J, the junction kept 1 base outside the gene matches. The CDR3 runs to 14 residues.

The chain joins TRBV13 to TRBJ2-7; 10 bases are shared with TRBD2. The germline V gene encodes CDR1 PRHDT and CDR2 FYEKMQ (reference sequence). The CDR3 runs to 18 residues. Germline trimming cut 7 bases from V and 2 bases from J; bases unmatched to any gene: 17. CDR3 sequence reads: CASTHSTGIAGGTYEQYF. CDR3 coding DNA: TGTGCCAGCACCCATTCGACGGGTATAGCGGGGGGCACCTACGAGCAGTACTTC.

The genes are TRBV10-3 and TRBJ1-3; D possibly corresponds to TRBD1 (5 bases). The CDR3 is made up of 15 amino acids. Per the germline V gene, CDR1 is ENHRY and CDR2 is SYGVKD. V lost 2 bases, J lost 0 bases, and 8 bases lay in between. CDR3 loop: CAISERQGSGNTIYF. CDR3 nucleotide sequence: TGTGCCATCAGTGAGAGGCAGGGCTCTGGAAACACCATATATTTT.

The CDR3 here is CASTADKLGDTQYF. The CDR3 bases are TGTGCCAGCACCGCGGACAAATTGGGGGATACGCAGTATTTT. The rearrangement uses TRBV6-1 and TRBJ2-3; tentative D call: TRBD1 (5 bases). This CDR3 has 14 residues. Germline CDR1 reads MNHNS; CDR2 reads SASEGT. V was clipped by 7 bases and J by 6 bases, with 17 bases between them.

The V call is TRBV4-1, the J call TRBJ1-4; 9 bases match TRBD1. With V trimmed by 1 base and J by 6 bases, 3 bases remained unmatched. This CDR3 contains 15 residues. CDR1 and CDR2 from the germline V gene are MGHRA and YSYEKL. The CDR3 is CASSQGGTGHEKLFF. The CDR3 coding sequence is TGCGCCAGCAGCCAAGGCGGGACAGGGCATGAAAAACTGTTTTTT.

V is TRBV4-1 and J is TRBJ1-2; weak D call: TRBD1 (5 bases). This CDR3 spans 15 amino acids. Trimming left V 2 bases short and J 4 bases short, with 14 bases between. Germline V lookup: CDR1 MGHRA, CDR2 YSYEKL. The CDR3: CASSQSSQGAYGYTF. The CDR3, as DNA: TGCGCCAGCAGCCAATCATCCCAAGGGGCCTATGGCTACACCTTC.